What follows is one T cell receptor (beta chain) and its context. V was pared by 8 bases and J by 0 bases, with 15 bases between. Germline CDR1 and CDR2: SNHLY and FYNNEI. CDR3 length: 15 amino acids. From the 5' RACE reads, TCRdb called clonotypes with MiXCR, one entry per CDR3 protein. Among 450,000 to 600,000 distinct CDR3 sequences listed, around 24% were seen once. The data were obtained in a study of identical twins. The sample was also reused in another study, on yellow fever vaccine responses in identical twins.

The genes are TRBV2 and TRBJ2-3; perhaps TRBD2 as D (5 bases). This sequence was found in a woman under 30 in good health. The source material was CD4+ T cells sorted from blood. CDR3 nucleotide sequence: TGTGCCAGCGCCGAGGGTGGTATGAGCACAGATACGCAGTATTTT. Protein product: CASAEGGMSTDTQYF.